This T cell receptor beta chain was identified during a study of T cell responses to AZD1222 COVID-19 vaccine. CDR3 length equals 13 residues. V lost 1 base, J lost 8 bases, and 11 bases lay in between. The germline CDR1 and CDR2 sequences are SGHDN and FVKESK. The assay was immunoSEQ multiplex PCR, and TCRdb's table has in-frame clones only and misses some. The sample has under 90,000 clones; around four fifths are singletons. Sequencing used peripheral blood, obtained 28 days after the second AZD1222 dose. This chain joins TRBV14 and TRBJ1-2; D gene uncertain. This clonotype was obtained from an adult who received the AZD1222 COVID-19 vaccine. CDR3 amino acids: CASSQVQLRGYTF. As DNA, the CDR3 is TGTGCCAGCAGCCAAGTACAGCTTCGGGGCTACACCTTC.